This entry describes one T cell receptor (beta chain). This clone has more than one count but fewer than ten. Its antigen is not yet known. Base-call qualities are not available, and no considerably larger clone is one nucleotide away. Each donor gave one peripheral blood draw, about 110 mL on average, collected into heparinised tubes. Using a panel that included CD45RO, CCR7, CD25, CD127, CD95 and CD27, naive, central memory, regulatory and stem cell-like memory CD4+ T cells were sorted on a BD FACSAria II. A purity above 98% was achieved for all sorted populations. PBMCs were separated immediately by Lymphoprep density gradient centrifugation and were stained directly, without being cultured. To minimize batch effects, samples were stained and sorted in pairs, one healthy donor with one patient per experiment. The High Capacity cDNA Reverse Transcription Kit was used to reverse transcribe all of the isolated RNA, meaning that expressed TCRB transcripts were what got sequenced. Deep immunoSEQ sequencing was performed on naive, central memory and regulatory T cell samples, with an average of roughly 3.5 million total reads per sample. After sorted cells were lysed in RLT buffer, RNA was extracted with DNase-treated RNeasy Micro or Mini kits, with the choice depending on cell number. Each cell subset was processed on its own to prevent cross-contamination, while patient and healthy donor samples were processed together. TCRB sequences were amplified from cDNA with the immunoSEQ multiplex PCR, producing 87-bp fragments spanning the CDR3 region. Amplicons were sequenced on the Illumina HiSeq platform. As for how the authors treated the data: Synthetic template baselines were used to correct PCR bias computationally, reads within Hamming distance 2 were collapsed, and singletons that could not be merged were discarded. By aligning reads against IMGT, V, D and J genes, CDR3 length, and insertions or deletions at six rearrangement sites were assigned. Within each subset, clonotype counts were normalized to sorted cell number, and only after that were true diversity and Gini coefficients computed with the tcR R package. Repertoire sharing was quantified using the overlap coefficient calculated on TCRB nucleotide sequences. Out-of-frame TCRB sequences from naive cells were analyzed to stand in for the pre-selection repertoire. Drawn from immuneACCESS, this table holds only the in-frame rearrangements with V and J called that TCRdb kept. Clones are partly lost; checked studies trace under half to an unresolved V gene and leave the rest unexplained. D and trimming were read from the DNA, whereas the V and J calls and clone size are those reported in that table. The sample profile shows some 900,000 clones; roughly 15% of them were found once. The ten largest clonotypes hold 0.023% of the sample.

The data were taken from a study of beta chain features in type 1 diabetes (dated by TCRdb to between 2017 and 2018). Notes on the research overall: Patients and healthy donors did not differ in mean age, gender distribution, total cell number or subset yield. A total of under 120,000,000 sorted cells were examined across all samples, and RNA yield correlated strongly with the number of cells per subset. The study compared TCRB repertoires of sorted circulating CD4+ T cell subsets between recently diagnosed type 1 diabetes patients and matched healthy donors. Naive and central memory subsets were obtained from all 30 or so donors, but regulatory and stem cell-like memory subsets were isolated from only 8 patients and roughly eight healthy donors.

Spanning cysteine to phenylalanine, the CDR3 consists of 15 amino acids. Only the CDR3 DNA stays, 45 bases, in frame from base 1. Trimming takes 4 bases off V and 5 bases off J; junction bases not matched to a gene: 7. CDR1 and CDR2, looked up from the germline V gene, are WSHSY and SAAADI. Beyond this particular receptor, the publication reports: Because the HLA sub-analyses included only small numbers of individuals, any influence of HLA type on TCRB rearrangement was left unresolved. The naive, central memory and regulatory TCRB repertoires appeared to resemble one another more closely among patients than among healthy donors. In all four CD4+ subsets, TCRB CDR3 length was moderately but significantly shorter in type 1 diabetes patients. At VDJ recombination sites, type 1 diabetes patients had fewer insertions and more deleted nucleotides, which implies abnormalities in thymic rearrangement. PCR might favor shorter templates, but patient and control samples were amplified and corrected together, so any skew would affect both groups equally. Sequencing cDNA rather than genomic DNA could over-represent highly expressing activated cells, although activation and CD3 levels did not differ between groups.

Sequencing input: naive CD4+ T cells from blood. The label giving this sample's cell subset or site can be read as: true naive CD4+ T cells. This TCR came from a woman in her late teens or twenties in good health. The rearranged chain carries TRBV10-2 and TRBJ2-1, and TRBD2 aligns with 8 junction nucleotides. Here is the DNA: TGCGCCAGCAGTGCAGCGGGAGCGGGCAACAATGAGCAGTTCTTC. The encoded protein is CASSAAGAGNNEQFF.